The clone carrying this T cell receptor beta chain appeared many times. Full-length variable regions came from constant-region reverse primers plus semi-nested Nested Universal Primer A PCR. MiXCR, run by TCRdb on the 5' RACE reads, gives a single entry per CDR3 protein. The sample includes tens of thousands of distinct CDR3 sequences, just under 30% of them seen just once. The memory fraction was CD4+CD45RO+CD25- cells. This receptor was taken from a female donor with breast cancer. The sequencing sample was made of memory CD4+ T cells sorted from a lymph node. Documented subset: memory CD4+ T cells, CD4+CD45RO+CD25-.

In DNA, the CDR3 is TGCGCCAGCAGCTTGGAGGAAGGGGGAGCCTACACCTTC. This translates into CASSLEEGGAYTF. This chain uses TRBV5-1 with TRBJ1-2; D is perhaps TRBD1 (6 bases). The CDR3 totals 13 residues. Germline V CDR1 and CDR2: SGHRS, YFSETQ. V shed 0 bases and J shed 10 bases, with 13 bases lying between them.